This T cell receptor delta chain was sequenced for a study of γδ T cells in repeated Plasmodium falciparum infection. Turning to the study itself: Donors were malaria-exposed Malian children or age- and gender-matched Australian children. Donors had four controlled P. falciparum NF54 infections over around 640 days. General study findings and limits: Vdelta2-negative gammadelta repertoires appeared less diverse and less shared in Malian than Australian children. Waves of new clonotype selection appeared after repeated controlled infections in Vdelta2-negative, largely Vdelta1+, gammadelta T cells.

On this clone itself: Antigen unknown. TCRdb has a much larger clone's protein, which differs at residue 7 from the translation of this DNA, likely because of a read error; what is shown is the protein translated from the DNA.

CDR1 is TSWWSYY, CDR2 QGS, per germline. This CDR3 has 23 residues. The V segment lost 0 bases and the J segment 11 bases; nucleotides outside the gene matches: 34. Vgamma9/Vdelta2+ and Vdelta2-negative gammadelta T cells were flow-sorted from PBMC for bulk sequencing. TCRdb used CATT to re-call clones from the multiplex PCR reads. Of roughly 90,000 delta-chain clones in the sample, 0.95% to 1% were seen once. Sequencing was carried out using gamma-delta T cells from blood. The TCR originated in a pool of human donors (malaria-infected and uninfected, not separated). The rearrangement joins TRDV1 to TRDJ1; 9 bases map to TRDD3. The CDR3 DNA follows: TGTGCTCTTGGGGAACTACCTTTAAGGTCTTCTACCGTACTGGGGGACAACTCCGGGGGGCTCATCTTT. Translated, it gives CALGELPLRSSTVLGDNSGGLIF.